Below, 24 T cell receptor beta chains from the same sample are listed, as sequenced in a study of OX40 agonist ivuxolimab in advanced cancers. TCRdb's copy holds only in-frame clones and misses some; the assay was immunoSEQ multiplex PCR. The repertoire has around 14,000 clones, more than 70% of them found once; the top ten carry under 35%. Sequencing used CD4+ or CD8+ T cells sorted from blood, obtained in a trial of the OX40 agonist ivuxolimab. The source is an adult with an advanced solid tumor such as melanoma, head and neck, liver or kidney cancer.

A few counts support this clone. The chain's CDR3 is CASRGGQSTDTQYF. CDR3 nucleotide sequence: TGTGCCAGCAGGGGGGGACAGTCCACAGATACGCAGTATTTT. The chain joins TRBV6-1 to TRBJ2-3; the D gene is possibly TRBD1 (7 bases). The CDR3 runs 14 residues. Between the trimmed V and J ends, which lost 6 bases and 2 bases, there was a span of 12 bases. Germline CDR1 MNHNS, CDR2 SASEGT.

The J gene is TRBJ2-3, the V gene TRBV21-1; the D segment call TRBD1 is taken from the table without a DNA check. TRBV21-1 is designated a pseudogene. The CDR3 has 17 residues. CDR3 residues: CASSKAFLDRGTDTQYF. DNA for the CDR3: TGTGCCAGCAGCAAAGCCTTTTTGGACAGGGGCACAGATACGCAGTATTTT.

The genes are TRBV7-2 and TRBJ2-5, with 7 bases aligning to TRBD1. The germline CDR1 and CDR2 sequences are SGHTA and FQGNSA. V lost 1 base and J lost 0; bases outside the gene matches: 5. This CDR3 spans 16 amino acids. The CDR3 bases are TGTGCCAGCAGCTTAGGGGTGACAGGGAACCAAGAGACCCAGTACTTC. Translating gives CASSLGVTGNQETQYF.

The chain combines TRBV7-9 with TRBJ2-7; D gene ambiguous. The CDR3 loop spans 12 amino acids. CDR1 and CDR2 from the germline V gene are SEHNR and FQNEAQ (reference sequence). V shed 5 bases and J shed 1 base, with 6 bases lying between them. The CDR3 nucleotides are TGTGCCAGCAGCCCTATGTCCTACGAGCAGTACTTC. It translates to CASSPMSYEQYF.

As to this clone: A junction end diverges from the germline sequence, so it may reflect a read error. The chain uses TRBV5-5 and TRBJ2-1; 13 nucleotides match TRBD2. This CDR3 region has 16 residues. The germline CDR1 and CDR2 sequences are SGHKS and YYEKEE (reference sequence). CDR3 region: CASSQGLAGDYNEQFF. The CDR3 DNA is TGCGCCAGCAGCCAAGGACTAGCGGGAGATTACAATGAGCAGTTCTTC.

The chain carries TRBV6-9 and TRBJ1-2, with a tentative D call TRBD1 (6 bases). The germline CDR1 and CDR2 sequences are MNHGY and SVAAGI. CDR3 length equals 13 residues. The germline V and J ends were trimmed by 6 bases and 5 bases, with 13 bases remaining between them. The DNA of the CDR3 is TGTGCCAGCAGGCAAGGTGGACAGTATGGCTACACCTTC. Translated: CASRQGGQYGYTF.

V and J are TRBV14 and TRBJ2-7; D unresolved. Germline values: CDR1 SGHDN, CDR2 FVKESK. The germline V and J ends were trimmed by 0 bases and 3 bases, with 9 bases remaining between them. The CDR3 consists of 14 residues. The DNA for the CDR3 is TGTGCCAGCAGCCAAGACGACTTTTACTACGAGCAGTACTTC. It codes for CASSQDDFYYEQYF.

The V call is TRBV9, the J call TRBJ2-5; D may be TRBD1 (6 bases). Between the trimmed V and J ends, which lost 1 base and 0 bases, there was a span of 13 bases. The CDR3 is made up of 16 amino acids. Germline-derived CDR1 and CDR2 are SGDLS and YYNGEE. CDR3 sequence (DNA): TGTGCCAGCAGCGTACGACAGGCTCATTACCAAGAGACCCAGTACTTC. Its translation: CASSVRQAHYQETQYF.

CDR3 sequence reads: CASSPDQSTDTQYF. DNA for the CDR3: TGTGCCAGCAGCCCCGACCAGAGCACAGATACGCAGTATTTT. V is TRBV7-9 and J is TRBJ2-3; the D is unclear. The CDR3 is made up of 14 amino acids. The germline gives CDR1 SEHNR, CDR2 FQNEAQ (reference sequence). V lost 5 bases, J lost 0 bases, and 9 bases lay in between.

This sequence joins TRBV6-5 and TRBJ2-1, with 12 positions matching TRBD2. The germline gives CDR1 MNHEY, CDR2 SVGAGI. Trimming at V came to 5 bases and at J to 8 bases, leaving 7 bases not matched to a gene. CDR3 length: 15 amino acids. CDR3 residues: CASSPLAGGSDEQFF. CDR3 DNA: TGTGCCAGCAGTCCCCTAGCGGGAGGGTCGGATGAGCAGTTCTTC.

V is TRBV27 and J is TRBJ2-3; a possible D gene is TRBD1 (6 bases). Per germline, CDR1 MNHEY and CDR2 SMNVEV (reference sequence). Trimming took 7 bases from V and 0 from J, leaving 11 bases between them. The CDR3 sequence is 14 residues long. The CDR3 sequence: CASTEDRSTDTQYF. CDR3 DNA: TGTGCCAGCACCGAGGACAGAAGCACAGATACGCAGTATTTT.

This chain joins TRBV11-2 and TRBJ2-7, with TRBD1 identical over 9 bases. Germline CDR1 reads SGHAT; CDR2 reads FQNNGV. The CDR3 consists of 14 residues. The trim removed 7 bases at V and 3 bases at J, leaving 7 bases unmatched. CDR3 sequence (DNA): TGTGCCAGCACCGCCGGGACAGGGTTCTACGAGCAGTACTTC. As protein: CASTAGTGFYEQYF.

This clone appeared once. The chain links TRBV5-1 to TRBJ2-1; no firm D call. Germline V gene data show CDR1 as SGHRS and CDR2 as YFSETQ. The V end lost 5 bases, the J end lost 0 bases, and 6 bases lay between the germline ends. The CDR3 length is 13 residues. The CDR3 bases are TGCGCCAGCAGTATGAGCTCCTACAATGAGCAGTTCTTC. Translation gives CASSMSSYNEQFF.

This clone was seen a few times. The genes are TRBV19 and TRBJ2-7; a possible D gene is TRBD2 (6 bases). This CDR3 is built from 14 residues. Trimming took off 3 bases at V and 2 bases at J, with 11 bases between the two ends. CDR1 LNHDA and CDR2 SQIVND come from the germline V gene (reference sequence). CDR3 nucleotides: TGTGCCAGTAGTATTGGCGGGACGGCCTACGAGCAGTACTTC. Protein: CASSIGGTAYEQYF.

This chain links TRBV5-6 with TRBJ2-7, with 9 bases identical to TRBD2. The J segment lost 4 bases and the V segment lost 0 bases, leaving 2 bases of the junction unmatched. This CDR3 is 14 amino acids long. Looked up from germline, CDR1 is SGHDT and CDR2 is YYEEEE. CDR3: CASSLELAGYEQYF. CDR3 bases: TGTGCCAGCAGCTTGGAGCTAGCGGGGTACGAGCAGTACTTC.

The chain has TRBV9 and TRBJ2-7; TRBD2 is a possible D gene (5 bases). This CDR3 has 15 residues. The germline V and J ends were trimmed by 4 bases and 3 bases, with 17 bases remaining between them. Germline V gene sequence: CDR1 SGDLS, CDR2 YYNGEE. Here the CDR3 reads CASSPTTSPLYEQYF. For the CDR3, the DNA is TGTGCCAGCAGCCCTACCACTAGTCCCCTCTACGAGCAGTACTTC.

CDR3 sequence: CATQRGIETQYF. The CDR3 bases are TGTGCCACCCAAAGGGGGATTGAGACCCAGTACTTC. The chain couples TRBV6-1 to TRBJ2-5; D perhaps matches TRBD1 (6 bases). Per germline, CDR1 MNHNS and CDR2 SASEGT. The CDR3 spans 12 residues. V shed 10 bases and J shed 5 bases, with 14 bases lying between them.

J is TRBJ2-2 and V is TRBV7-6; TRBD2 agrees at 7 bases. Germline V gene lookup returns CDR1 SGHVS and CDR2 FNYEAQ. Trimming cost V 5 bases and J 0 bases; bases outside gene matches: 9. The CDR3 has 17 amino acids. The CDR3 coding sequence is TGTGCCAGCAGCAGGACTAGGGAAGCCTCGAACACCGGGGAGCTGTTTTTT. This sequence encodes CASSRTREASNTGELFF.

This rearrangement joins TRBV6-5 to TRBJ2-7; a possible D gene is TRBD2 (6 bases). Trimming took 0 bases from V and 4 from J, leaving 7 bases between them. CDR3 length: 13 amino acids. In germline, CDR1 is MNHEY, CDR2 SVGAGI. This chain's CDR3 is CASSYSEGYEQYF. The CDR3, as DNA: TGTGCCAGCAGTTACTCGGAGGGATACGAGCAGTACTTC.

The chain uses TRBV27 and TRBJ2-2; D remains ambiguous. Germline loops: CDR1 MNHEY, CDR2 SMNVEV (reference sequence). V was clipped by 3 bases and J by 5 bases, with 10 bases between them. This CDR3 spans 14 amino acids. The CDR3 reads CASSFLDKTGELFF. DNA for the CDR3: TGTGCCAGCAGTTTTTTAGACAAAACCGGGGAGCTGTTTTTT.

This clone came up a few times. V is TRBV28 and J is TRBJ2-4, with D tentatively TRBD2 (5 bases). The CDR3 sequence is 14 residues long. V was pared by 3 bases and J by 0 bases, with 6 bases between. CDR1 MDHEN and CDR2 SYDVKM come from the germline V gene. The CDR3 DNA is TGTGCCAGCAGTTTTCGGGGAGCCAAAAACATTCAGTACTTC. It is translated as CASSFRGAKNIQYF.

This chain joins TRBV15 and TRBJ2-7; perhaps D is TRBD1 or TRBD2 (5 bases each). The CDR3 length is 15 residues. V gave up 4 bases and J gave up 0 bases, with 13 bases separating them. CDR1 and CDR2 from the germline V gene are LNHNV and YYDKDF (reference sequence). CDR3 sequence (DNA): TGTGCCACCAGCAAAGCGGTAGACAGCTCCTACGAGCAGTACTTC. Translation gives CATSKAVDSSYEQYF. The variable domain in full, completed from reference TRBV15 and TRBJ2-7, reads DAMVIQNPRYQVTQFGKPVTLSCSQTLNHNVMYWYQQKSSQAPKLLFHYYDKDFNNEADTPDNFQSRRPNTSFCFLDIRSPGLGDTAMYLCATSKAVDSSYEQYFGPGTRLTVT.

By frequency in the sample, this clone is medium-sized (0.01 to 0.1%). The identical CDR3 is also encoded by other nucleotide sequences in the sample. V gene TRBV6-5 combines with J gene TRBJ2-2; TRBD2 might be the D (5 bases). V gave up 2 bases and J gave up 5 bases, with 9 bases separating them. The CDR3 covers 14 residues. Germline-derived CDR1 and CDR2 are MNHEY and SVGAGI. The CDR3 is CASSYDSGTGELFF. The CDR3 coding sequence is TGTGCCAGCAGTTACGATTCGGGGACCGGGGAGCTGTTTTTT.

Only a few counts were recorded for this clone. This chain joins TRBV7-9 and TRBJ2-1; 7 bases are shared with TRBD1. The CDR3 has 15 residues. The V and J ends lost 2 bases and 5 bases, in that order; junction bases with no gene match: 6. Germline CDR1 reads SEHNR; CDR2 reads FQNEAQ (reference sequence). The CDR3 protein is CASSLSTGWDNEQFF. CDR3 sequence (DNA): TGTGCCAGCAGCTTATCGACAGGGTGGGACAATGAGCAGTTCTTC.